This TCR beta chain was captured in a study of cytomegalovirus exposure and HLA in healthy donors listed by TCRdb under 2017. Regarding the study in general: An earlier analysis of around 600 of the donors reported more than 250 Gb of sequence data and roughly 110 million unique TCR beta sequences from 190 million or so T cells. Four or five DR-DQ haplotypes were handled as single units for association and clustering because linkage in the cohort was strong. High-throughput TCR immunosequencing, statistical association of individual TCRs with disease status, and machine learning were combined to predict cytomegalovirus infection status. Among the roughly 400 genotyped donors, 75% to 90% belonged to the genetic ancestry cluster associated with self-reported Caucasian donors. A later genetic analysis used genome-wide SNP genotypes for about three fifths of the roughly 700 donors, treating that subset as a discovery cohort. Across some 400 genotyped donors of the cohort, an average of roughly 230,000 unique TCR beta nucleotide sequences per donor were sequenced, and roughly 20% of those sequences were non-productive. All discovery cohort repertoires had been generated using a single sequencing platform. Besides the first cohort of 666 subjects, a separate validation cohort made up of around 120 different subjects was used. An earlier analysis of approximately 630 of the donors applied high-throughput TCR beta sequencing to assess whether each TCR beta V gene segment acted as functional or pseudogenic. Around 320 gigabases of sequencing data and approximately 84 million unique TCR sequences were included in an early release covering about 700 HLA-typed donors. The study used immunosequencing to profile the T cell repertoires of several hundred subjects and linked those repertoires to cytomegalovirus serostatus. Donor age, sex, ethnicity and CMV serostatus were compiled together with the repertoire data. Typing coverage differed by locus: A, B, C, DRB1 and DQB1 were typed in about 620-630 donors, DQA1 in about 500, DPA1 in around 600, and DPB1 in just under 480. Rather than using new phenotypic data, the later analysis identified candidate immune exposures from TCR beta sequences and from how often those sequences occurred across donors. A later analysis re-examined previously published TCR beta repertoires from roughly 650 donors and added high-resolution HLA genotyping to investigate patterns of TCR occurrence. The study was designed to test whether signatures of past pathogen exposure could be identified by cataloging public T cell receptors. Both class I and class II loci were covered by HLA typing, at four-digit resolution. Here is what the overall study found, with its caveats: Because some donors lacked HLA typing at each locus, the association tests relied only on the typed subset. Immune exposure information for the cohort was limited to CMV serostatus. In both the original and validation cohorts, the classifier was reported to diagnose cytomegalovirus status with high specificity and sensitivity. The authors suggested that the approach could potentially be extended to other disease states and immunological phenotypes. Because counts were too low, 15 to 20 rarely observed V segments, including chromosome 9 orphons, were left out of the earlier analysis of a few hundred of the donors. Strong co-occurrence of HLA alleles, especially DR and DQ, made assigning TCR associations to individual alleles difficult. A total of 150 or so TCR beta chains were listed by the study as associated with cytomegalovirus. In a later analysis, the rate of TCR association differed among HLA loci, with DRB1 alleles having the most associated TCRs and HLA-C alleles having the fewest. A later analysis associated 17,000 or so TCR beta sequences with specific HLA alleles at a false discovery rate of 0.05. According to a later genetic analysis, donors in an Asian-associated ancestry cluster had fewer N-insertions in productive TCRs than the approximately 690-donor mean. Presence/absence analyses assumed roughly uniform sequencing depth across donors, an assumption that may not hold. Only TCR beta chains were sequenced in this cohort, and the absence of alpha or paired-chain data limited detectable features. A further reported finding was that TCR beta sequences accurately predicted the HLA-A and HLA-B alleles for most subjects in the first cohort. In vitro tests confirmed that three of the cytomegalovirus-associated TCR beta chains recognize cytomegalovirus antigens. In a later genetic analysis, a missense DCLRE1C variant was associated with V-gene and J-gene trimming of TCR beta chains, and the association was replicated in an independent cohort. A later analysis found that most CMV-associated TCR beta chains appeared HLA-restricted, with HLA associations seemingly driven largely by CMV exposure. In an earlier analysis of 450 to 750 of the donors, most TCR beta V segments appeared in productive rearrangements about 90% or about 30% of the time, broadly matching IMGT annotations. Most TCR sequences were observed very rarely across donors, whereas some public TCRs were present in many individuals. A group of highly shared sequence variants was considered likely to be a technical artifact of the sequencing pipeline. In a later analysis, HLA-associated TCR beta chains were found to be more clonally expanded and to have lower generation probabilities than equally common non-associated chains. According to a later analysis, parvovirus B19, influenza, CMV and Epstein-Barr virus appeared linked to several top co-occurrence clusters. Linkage disequilibrium might explain the correlated functional status among segregating V segments, but an unknown experimental factor could not be excluded.

Concerning this clone: Its recognized antigen is unknown. There are no base qualities to consult, and no much larger clone falls within one base.

The library was made by the immunoSEQ multiplex PCR assay. A mixture of 60 forward primers for TCR Vbeta segments and 13 reverse primers for TCR Jbeta segments was used in the multiplex PCR. Amplification of the CDR3 region of rearranged TCR beta genes was performed with a multiplex PCR assay on genomic DNA. On the Illumina HiSeq System, the amplified TCR beta libraries were sequenced as 87-base-pair reads. The paper's processing steps were these. Across the 600 to 700 repertoires, a later analysis counted roughly 77 million unique TCR beta chains, 9 million to 14 million of which were shared by at least two donors. To remove PCR and sequencing errors, raw reads were error-corrected and collapsed into unique sequences using a nearest-neighbor algorithm that merged closely related sequences. To assign V, D and J gene segments, CDR3 sequences were aligned to IMGT reference sequences. Each retained sequence needed at least a six-nucleotide match to both a V gene segment and a J gene segment. Rearrangements were classified as productive when the CDR3 lacked stop codons and remained in frame with V and J, and all other rearrangements were classified as non-productive. CDR3 was defined according to IMGT convention as the region running from the second conserved V-encoded cysteine to the conserved J-encoded phenylalanine. The earlier analysis of some 580 of the donors excluded any sequence lacking an unambiguous match to a single V gene segment. In an earlier analysis of 450 to 700 of the donors, V segments were called functional above 56.7% productive rearrangements and were called segregating when the between-donor standard deviation exceeded 5%. A statistical classification framework was built for diagnosing cytomegalovirus status from the catalog of TCR beta chain sequences. In a later analysis, TCR nucleotide sequences were compared against IMGT/GENE-DB human TR gene sequences so that V and J genes could be assigned. Using the TCRdist pipeline, a later analysis assigned CDR3 sequences along with most-parsimonious VDJ recombination scenarios. A later analysis defined each TCR beta chain by its CDR3 amino acid sequence plus V-gene family, and excluded reads lacking a unique V-gene family. In a later analysis, approximately 590 highly shared, low-generation-probability nucleotide sequences were removed to address suspected cross-contamination and a sequencing artifact. A later analysis calculated a clonal expansion index for each public chain from normalized within-repertoire ranks of inferred template counts. A later analysis computed generation probabilities with a VDJ recombination model fitted to out-of-frame rearrangements, and checked the results against IGoR. In a later analysis, hypergeometric tests were used to score TCR-TCR, TCR-HLA and TCR-CMV co-occurrence, with a repertoire-size bias correction applied to TCR pairs. False discovery rates were estimated in a later analysis by permuting HLA or CMV assignments 20 times. In a later analysis, co-occurring TCRs were grouped using DBSCAN, with TCRdist sequence similarity added in when clustering inside HLA-allele-positive subsets. Co-occurrence clustering excluded repertoires with fewer than 30,000 or more than 120,000 public chains, plus five with anomalous nucleotide sharing. TCRdb carries this immuneACCESS record with in-frame sequences only. Its versions omit some clonotypes, under half of them owing to an unresolved V gene in the studies checked, with the rest unexplained. Clone size and the V and J calls come from that table; the DNA yielded D and trimming. The sample table holds tens of thousands of clones, of which about 80% were seen once. The top ten clonotypes cover roughly 32% of the sample.

In total, just over 650 healthy bone marrow donors made up the cohort. Cohort members were all nominally healthy when sampled, although unrecorded immune exposures were likely present. The donor was CMV seropositive and belonged to the group of over 250 seropositive cohort members. Every donor gave a peripheral blood sample, and the peripheral blood mononuclear cells from that sample were used for TCR beta sequencing. The Qiagen DNeasy Blood Extraction Kit was used to extract genomic DNA from the blood cell samples. This TCR derives from a middle-aged man in good health and CMV-seropositive. Input material: PBMCs.

The sequence in DNA is TGTGCCAGTAGTATGTTTGCGGGGTTCGTCGCCTACGAGCAGTACTTC. Its translation is CASSMFAGFVAYEQYF. This chain joins TRBV19 to TRBJ2-7; a tentative D call is TRBD2 (6 bases match). Measured from the cysteine to the phenylalanine, the CDR3 is 16 residues long. Of all the DNA, just the CDR3 is kept, 48 bases in frame from base 1. From a lookup of the germline V gene (reference sequence), CDR1 and CDR2 are LNHDA and SQIVND. The V end loses 3 bases and the J end loses 2 bases, and a stretch of 17 bases separates them.